Below, 32 T cell receptor beta chains from the same sample are listed, as sequenced in a study of cytomegalovirus exposure and HLA in healthy donors. The PCR made use of 60 Vbeta and 13 Jbeta primers. The assay was immunoSEQ multiplex PCR, and TCRdb's table has in-frame clones only and misses some. The repertoire consists of roughly 98,000 clones, with 76% occurring once and the leading ten covering roughly 2%. Sequencing was performed on PBMCs. Source of these receptors: a man aged 40-49 years in good health and CMV-seronegative.

This clone was counted a few times. The rearrangement uses TRBV19 and TRBJ2-7; TRBD1 matches 10 bases. Germline loops: CDR1 LNHDA, CDR2 SQIVND (reference sequence). CDR3 length: 16 amino acids. J gave up 1 base and V 3 bases, and 6 bases lay outside the gene matches. The CDR3 reads CASSIPRDRGSYEQYF. CDR3 DNA sequence: TGTGCCAGTAGTATCCCCCGGGACAGGGGTTCCTACGAGCAGTACTTC. Based on the CDR3 plus reference TRBV19 and TRBJ2-7, the full variable domain is DGGITQSPKYLFRKEGQNVTLSCEQNLNHDAMYWYRQDPGQGLRLIYYSQIVNDFQKGDIAEGYSVSREKKESFPLTVTSAQKNPTAFYLCASSIPRDRGSYEQYFGPGTRLTVT.

The chain joins TRBV7-9 to TRBJ1-6, with D perhaps TRBD1 (5 bases). This CDR3 comprises 14 residues. Between the trimmed V and J ends, which lost 1 base and 10 bases, there was a span of 11 bases. Germline-derived CDR1 and CDR2 are SEHNR and FQNEAQ (reference sequence). CDR3 sequence reads: CASSLGTRGSPLHF. CDR3 in DNA: TGTGCCAGCAGCTTAGGGACAAGAGGATCACCCCTCCACTTT.

This chain connects TRBV4-2 to TRBJ1-1; perhaps TRBD1 as D (6 bases). CDR3 length equals 14 residues. The V gene lost 4 bases and the J gene lost 5 bases, with 14 bases spanning the gap. Germline V gene sequence: CDR1 LGHNA, CDR2 YNFKEQ. CDR3: CASSRPTGSTEAFF. CDR3 DNA: TGTGCCAGCAGCCGACCTACAGGGAGTACTGAAGCTTTCTTT.

V gene TRBV19 combines with J gene TRBJ2-7; 11 positions agree with TRBD2. Per germline, CDR1 LNHDA and CDR2 SQIVND (reference sequence). With V trimmed by 6 bases and J by 2 bases, 3 bases remained unmatched. The CDR3 is 14 amino acids. CDR3 residues: CASSFSGRAYEQYF. The CDR3 region has the DNA TGTGCCAGTAGCTTTAGCGGGAGGGCCTACGAGCAGTACTTC.

This clone was seen a handful of times. The V and J genes are TRBV30 and TRBJ2-3; D ambiguous. Germline V gene sequence: CDR1 GTSNPN, CDR2 SVGIG (reference sequence). The CDR3 sequence is 13 residues long. V lost 4 bases, J lost 1 base, and 9 bases lay in between. In nucleotides, the CDR3 is TGTGCCTGGACAATCCGGGGCACAGATACGCAGTATTTT. This translates into CAWTIRGTDTQYF.

This clone has only a few counts. CDR3 in amino acids: CASSSGQGLIEKLFF. In DNA form, the CDR3 reads TGTGCCAGCAGTTCCGGACAGGGGTTGATTGAAAAACTGTTTTTT. The chain links TRBV27 to TRBJ1-4, with 9 bases that match TRBD1. Germline V lookup: CDR1 MNHEY, CDR2 SMNVEV (reference sequence). The CDR3 runs to 15 residues. V lost 4 bases, J lost 7 bases, and 7 bases stayed unmatched.

This sequence joins TRBV5-8 and TRBJ1-2, with 7 positions matching TRBD1. The CDR3 extends over 15 amino acids. J lost 7 bases, V lost 4 bases, and 13 bases had no gene match. The germline V gene encodes CDR1 SGHTS and CDR2 YDEGEE. The CDR3 DNA is TGTGCCAGCAGCCGGGGACCACAGGGGCGGGCTGGCTACACCTTC. It encodes CASSRGPQGRAGYTF.

The rearrangement joins TRBV6-5 to TRBJ1-2; the match to TRBD1 covers 8 bases. This CDR3 contains 14 residues. Germline assignment: CDR1 MNHEY and CDR2 SVGAGI. J gave up 2 bases and V 6 bases, and 5 bases lay outside the gene matches. The CDR3 coding sequence is TGTGCCAGCAGGGGGCGGACAGGGAACTATGGCTACACCTTC. This encodes CASRGRTGNYGYTF.

The chain carries TRBV27 and TRBJ2-1, with a possible D match to TRBD1 (5 bases). V was pared by 6 bases and J by 3 bases, with 15 bases between. This CDR3 contains 15 residues. Looked up from germline, CDR1 is MNHEY and CDR2 is SMNVEV (reference sequence). Here the CDR3 DNA reads TGTGCCAGCAGCGTAGTCCAGGGTAACTACAATGAGCAGTTCTTC. It codes for CASSVVQGNYNEQFF.

The chain uses TRBV10-3 and TRBJ2-3; 9 bases are a match to TRBD1. The germline V gene encodes CDR1 ENHRY and CDR2 SYGVKD. The CDR3 spans 14 residues. V lost 5 bases and J lost 4; bases outside the gene matches: 4. The CDR3 sequence: CAISWDRAPDTQYF. The CDR3 DNA follows: TGTGCCATCAGTTGGGACAGGGCACCAGATACGCAGTATTTT.

CDR3 sequence (DNA): TGTGCCACCTTAGCGGGGGGACGCGAGCAGTACTTC. Encoded protein: CATLAGGREQYF. This chain joins TRBV28 and TRBJ2-7; 10 bases fit TRBD2. J lost 6 bases, V lost 10 bases, and 6 bases had no gene match. Germline CDR1 is MDHEN and CDR2 is SYDVKM. The CDR3 runs 12 residues.

Worth noting for this clone: The junction does not match germline at one end; this may be a read error. The CDR3 here is CSSSFSGQGGRSYNSPLHF. The CDR3 DNA is TGTTCCAGCAGCTTCTCGGGACAGGGGGGGAGATCCTATAATTCACCCCTCCACTTT. The chain has TRBV7-9 and TRBJ1-6, with 11 bases lining up with TRBD1. Germline lookup yields CDR1 SEHNR and CDR2 FQNEAQ (reference sequence). The CDR3 contains 19 residues. Drawing the rest from reference TRBV7-9 and TRBJ1-6, the complete variable domain is DTGVSQNPRHKITKRGQNVTFRCDPISEHNRLYWYRQTLGQGPEFLTYFQNEAQLEKSRLLSDRFSAERPKGSFSTLEIQRTEQGDSAMYLCSSSFSGQGGRSYNSPLHFGNGTRLTVT.

V and J are TRBV11-1 and TRBJ2-2, with D possibly matching TRBD2 (7 bases). Germline V gene sequence: CDR1 SGHAT, CDR2 FQDESV (reference sequence). The V gene lost 5 bases and the J gene lost 3 bases, with 19 bases spanning the gap. There are 17 residues in the CDR3. Here the CDR3 reads CASSLGVWGGHTGELFF. CDR3 in DNA: TGTGCCAGCAGCCTAGGGGTTTGGGGGGGCCACACCGGGGAGCTGTTTTTT.

Only a few counts were recorded for this clone. A junction end diverges from the germline sequence, so it may reflect a read error. The chain couples TRBV6-5 to TRBJ2-7; tentative D call: TRBD2 (6 bases). The CDR3 loop spans 12 amino acids. Germline CDR1 reads MNHEY; CDR2 reads SVGAGI. This CDR3 is CASSSGVGGYNF. CDR3 coding DNA: TGTGCCAGCAGTTCGGGAGTAGGAGGGTATAACTTC.

The V and J genes are TRBV7-9 and TRBJ2-1; D is undetermined. Trimming removed 4 bases at V and 1 base at J, with 14 bases between. CDR1 and CDR2 from the germline V gene are SEHNR and FQNEAQ (reference sequence). This CDR3 spans 16 amino acids. CDR3 in DNA: TGTGCCAGCAGCTCTGCTATCCCCCCTTCCTACAATGAGCAGTTCTTC. It translates to CASSSAIPPSYNEQFF.

CDR3 bases: TGTGCCAGCAGCTTACGGGACAGGACAAGCAATGAGCAGTTCTTC. Its protein product is CASSLRDRTSNEQFF. V usage is TRBV7-9 and J usage is TRBJ2-1, with TRBD1 identical over 8 bases. Germline values: CDR1 SEHNR, CDR2 FQNEAQ (reference sequence). The length of the CDR3 is 15 residues. Trimming took 2 bases from V and 6 from J; bases not matched to a gene: 6.

The chain couples TRBV18 to TRBJ1-6; 8 positions match TRBD1. Germline CDR1 reads KGHSH; CDR2 reads LQKENI. This CDR3 is built from 15 residues. Unmatched junction bases numbered 5, after V lost 3 bases and J lost 7 bases. This CDR3 reads CASSPDRVENSPLHF. CDR3 nucleotides: TGTGCCAGCTCACCGGACAGGGTGGAGAATTCACCCCTCCACTTT.

The chain combines TRBV4-1 with TRBJ2-1, with 9 positions matching TRBD1. Losses at the gene ends were 10 bases for V and 8 bases for J; bases not matched to a gene: 12. This CDR3 is built from 14 residues. Germline V gives CDR1 MGHRA, CDR2 YSYEKL. CDR3 in amino acids: CATAIGQGRDEQFF. The CDR3 region has the DNA TGCGCCACCGCTATCGGACAGGGGCGTGATGAGCAGTTCTTC.

V gene TRBV28 combines with J gene TRBJ2-7; 11 nucleotides align to TRBD2. The V gene end was trimmed by 6 bases and the J gene end by 2 bases; junction bases not matched to a gene: 9. This CDR3 is built from 16 residues. Germline assignment: CDR1 MDHEN and CDR2 SYDVKM. The CDR3 loop reads CASRELAGGRTYEQYF. The CDR3 DNA reads as TGTGCCAGCAGAGAGCTAGCGGGAGGTAGGACCTACGAGCAGTACTTC. The full variable domain, its missing parts supplied by reference TRBV28 and TRBJ2-7, is DVKVTQSSRYLVKRTGEKVFLECVQDMDHENMFWYRQDPGLGLRLIYFSYDVKMKEKGDIPEGYSVSREKKERFSLILESASTNQTSMYLCASRELAGGRTYEQYFGPGTRLTVT.

The chain recombines TRBV11-3 with TRBJ2-1; 9 bases match TRBD1. Germline V gene data show CDR1 as SGHNT and CDR2 as YENEEA. V was pared by 0 bases and J by 5 bases, with 5 bases of the junction left unmatched. The CDR3 has 16 residues. The CDR3: CASSLEGTGTHNEQFF. The CDR3 DNA sequence: TGTGCCAGCAGCTTAGAGGGGACAGGGACTCACAATGAGCAGTTCTTC. Together with reference TRBV11-3 and TRBJ2-1, the CDR3 gives the full variable domain: EAGVVQSPRYKIIEKKQPVAFWCNPISGHNTLYWYLQNLGQGPELLIRYENEEAVDDSQLPKDRFSAERLKGVDSTLKIQPAELGDSAVYLCASSLEGTGTHNEQFFGPGTRLTVL.

The chain is built from TRBV4-3 and TRBJ2-2; weak D call: TRBD2 (5 bases). Trimming removed 2 bases from V and 2 bases from J, with 9 bases in between. Germline V gene lookup returns CDR1 LGHNA and CDR2 YSLEER. CDR3 length equals 15 residues. CDR3 loop: CASSQSADNTGELFF. For the CDR3, the DNA is TGCGCCAGCAGCCAATCAGCGGACAACACCGGGGAGCTGTTTTTT.

CDR3 region: CAWRTPPPSPEGYTF. The CDR3 DNA sequence: TGTGCCTGGAGAACCCCCCCGCCGAGCCCGGAGGGCTACACCTTC. The chain couples TRBV30 to TRBJ1-2; no clear D. V was pared by 3 bases and J by 8 bases, with 22 bases between. This CDR3 region has 15 residues. Germline V lookup: CDR1 GTSNPN, CDR2 SVGIG (reference sequence).

There are a few counts of this clone. V and J are TRBV29-1 and TRBJ2-7; TRBD2 matches 7 bases. Germline CDR1 is SQVTM and CDR2 is ANQGSEA. J was trimmed by 0 bases and V by 6 bases; bases with no gene match: 5. There are 13 residues in the CDR3. The CDR3 DNA sequence: TGCAGCGTCCGCGGGGGTAGCTCCTACGAGCAGTACTTC. Its protein is CSVRGGSSYEQYF.

The rearrangement joins TRBV29-1 to TRBJ2-7; the D gene is possibly TRBD2 (6 bases). Germline V lookup: CDR1 SQVTM, CDR2 ANQGSEA. This CDR3 region has 11 residues. Trimming removed 3 bases at V and 7 bases at J, with 10 bases between. The CDR3 nucleotides are TGCAGCGTTGAGAGGCGGGGAGAGCAGTACTTC. This encodes CSVERRGEQYF.

The chain carries TRBV11-3 and TRBJ2-7; D call uncertain. There are 16 residues in the CDR3. Germline-derived CDR1 and CDR2 are SGHNT and YENEEA. V shed 3 bases and J shed 4 bases, with 19 bases lying between them. As DNA, the CDR3 is TGTGCCAGCAGCTTCAAAACGGGTCCGGAAAGGTACGAGCAGTACTTC. It is translated as CASSFKTGPERYEQYF. The entire variable domain, with the rest obtained from reference TRBV11-3 and TRBJ2-7, is as follows: EAGVVQSPRYKIIEKKQPVAFWCNPISGHNTLYWYLQNLGQGPELLIRYENEEAVDDSQLPKDRFSAERLKGVDSTLKIQPAELGDSAVYLCASSFKTGPERYEQYFGPGTRLTVT.

V usage is TRBV5-1 and J usage is TRBJ1-1, with 7 bases identical to TRBD1. Trimming at V came to 0 bases and at J to 13 bases, leaving 9 bases not matched to a gene. The CDR3 has 13 residues. Per germline, CDR1 SGHRS and CDR2 YFSETQ. The CDR3 DNA follows: TGCGCCAGCAGCTTGGCGGGACAGAGCACTAGTTTCTTT. It codes for CASSLAGQSTSFF.

The rearrangement uses TRBV5-8 and TRBJ2-5, with 13 bases fitting TRBD2. V shed 4 bases and J 2 bases; nucleotides not matched to a gene: 8. The CDR3 runs to 17 residues. Per the germline V gene, CDR1 is SGHTS and CDR2 is YDEGEE. CDR3 protein: CASSKAGTSGTQETQYF. CDR3 DNA: TGTGCCAGCAGCAAAGCCGGGACTAGCGGGACACAAGAGACCCAGTACTTC.

The chain links TRBV19 to TRBJ1-1; no reliable D call. V gave up 11 bases and J gave up 1 base, with 5 bases separating them. CDR1 and CDR2 (germline): LNHDA, SQIVND (reference sequence). This CDR3 has 10 amino acids. The CDR3 sequence is CASGNTEAFF. CDR3 nucleotide sequence: TGTGCCTCCGGGAACACTGAAGCTTTCTTT.

This chain connects TRBV21-1 to TRBJ2-1; the table assigns TRBD2, which was not confirmed against the DNA. TRBV21-1 is given as a pseudogene. The CDR3 consists of 16 residues. The CDR3 bases are TGTGCCAGCAGCAAACCGTCTCTATTCTCGGGGAATGAGCAGTTCTTC. Translated, it gives CASSKPSLFSGNEQFF.

This clone was seen a handful of times. The chain uses TRBV18 and TRBJ1-4; D perhaps matches TRBD1 (5 bases). V shed 4 bases and J shed 4 bases, with 13 bases lying between them. Germline CDR1 reads KGHSH; CDR2 reads LQKENI. CDR3 length: 15 residues. In nucleotides, the CDR3 is TGTGCCAGCTCACTTGGACGGGGGGGTAATGAAAAACTGTTTTTT. Translating gives CASSLGRGGNEKLFF.

The V and J genes are TRBV19 and TRBJ2-7; maybe TRBD2 (5 bases). Germline CDR1 is LNHDA and CDR2 is SQIVND (reference sequence). V was trimmed by 3 bases and J by 6 bases, leaving 12 bases between them. The CDR3 is 13 residues long. The CDR3 here is CASSISGVGEQYF. DNA for the CDR3: TGTGCCAGTAGTATTTCCGGGGTGGGCGAGCAGTACTTC.

The V gene is TRBV18, the J gene TRBJ1-2, with 7 bases that match TRBD1. The CDR3 runs to 16 residues. V shed 3 bases, J shed 7 bases, and the junction held 14 bases outside the gene matches. The V gene's germline CDR1 is KGHSH and CDR2 LQKENI. The CDR3 DNA reads TGTGCCAGCTCACCCTTGGACAGGCCTAGTGAGAGTGGCTACACCTTC. It encodes CASSPLDRPSESGYTF.